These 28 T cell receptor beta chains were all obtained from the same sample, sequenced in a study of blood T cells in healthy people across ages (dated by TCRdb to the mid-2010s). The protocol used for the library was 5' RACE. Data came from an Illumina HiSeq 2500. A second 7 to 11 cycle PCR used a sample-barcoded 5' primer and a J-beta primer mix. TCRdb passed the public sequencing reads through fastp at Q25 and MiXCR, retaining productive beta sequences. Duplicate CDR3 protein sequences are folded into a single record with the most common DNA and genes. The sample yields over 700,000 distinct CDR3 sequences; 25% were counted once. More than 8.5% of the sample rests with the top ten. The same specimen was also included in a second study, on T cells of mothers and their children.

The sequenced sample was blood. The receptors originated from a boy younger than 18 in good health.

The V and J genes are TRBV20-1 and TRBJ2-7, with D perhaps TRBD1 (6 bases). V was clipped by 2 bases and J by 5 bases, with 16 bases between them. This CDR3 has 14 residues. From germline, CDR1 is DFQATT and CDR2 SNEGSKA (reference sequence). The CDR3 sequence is CSARPQGLLDEQYF. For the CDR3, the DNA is TGCAGTGCTAGACCACAGGGCCTCCTAGACGAGCAGTACTTC.

The CDR3 protein is CASSQERGNSYEQYF. CDR3 nucleotide sequence: TGCGCCAGCAGCCAAGAAAGGGGAAACAGCTACGAGCAGTACTTC. The V and J genes are TRBV4-1 and TRBJ2-7; D might be TRBD1 (5 bases). Trimming removed 0 bases at V and 3 bases at J, with 12 bases between. CDR3 size: 15 residues. Germline assignment: CDR1 MGHRA and CDR2 YSYEKL.

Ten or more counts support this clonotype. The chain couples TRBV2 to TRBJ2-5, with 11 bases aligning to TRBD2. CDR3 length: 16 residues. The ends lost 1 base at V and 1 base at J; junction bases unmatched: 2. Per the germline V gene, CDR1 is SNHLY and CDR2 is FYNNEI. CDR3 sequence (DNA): TGTGCCAGCAGTGAAGGGCTAGCGGGAGGCCAAGAGACCCAGTACTTC. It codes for CASSEGLAGGQETQYF.

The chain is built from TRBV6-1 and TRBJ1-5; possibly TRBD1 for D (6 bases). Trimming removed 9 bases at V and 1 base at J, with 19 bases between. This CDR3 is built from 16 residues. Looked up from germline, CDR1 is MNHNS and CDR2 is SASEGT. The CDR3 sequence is CARNRSSQGSNQPQHF. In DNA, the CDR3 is TGTGCCAGGAACCGATCATCACAGGGAAGCAATCAGCCCCAGCATTTT.

The CDR3 DNA sequence: TGTGCCAGCAGCCAATCACAGGGATTCAATGAGCAGTTCTTC. It encodes CASSQSQGFNEQFF. The chain is built from TRBV3-1 and TRBJ2-1; weak D call: TRBD1 (6 bases). This CDR3 contains 14 residues. Trimming left V 2 bases short and J 6 bases short, with 11 bases between. Germline assignment: CDR1 LGHDT and CDR2 YNNKEL (reference sequence).

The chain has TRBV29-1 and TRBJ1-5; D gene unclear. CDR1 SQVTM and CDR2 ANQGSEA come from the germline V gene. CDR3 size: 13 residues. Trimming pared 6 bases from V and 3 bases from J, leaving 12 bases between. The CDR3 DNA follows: TGCAGCGTGGCAACAGAGAACAATCAGCCCCAGCATTTT. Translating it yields CSVATENNQPQHF.

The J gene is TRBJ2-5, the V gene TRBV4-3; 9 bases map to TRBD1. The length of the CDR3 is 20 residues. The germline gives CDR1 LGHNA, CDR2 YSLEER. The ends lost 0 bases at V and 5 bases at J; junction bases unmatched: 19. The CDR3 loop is CASSQDEAALTGGGSETQYF. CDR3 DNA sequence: TGCGCCAGCAGCCAAGACGAAGCGGCCCTGACAGGGGGGGGTTCGGAGACCCAGTACTTC.

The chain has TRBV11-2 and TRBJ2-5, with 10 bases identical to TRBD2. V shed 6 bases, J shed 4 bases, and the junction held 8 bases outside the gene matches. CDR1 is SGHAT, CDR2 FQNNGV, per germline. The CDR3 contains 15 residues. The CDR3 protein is CASRLAGVIRETQYF. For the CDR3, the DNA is TGTGCCAGCAGGCTAGCGGGAGTGATTAGAGAGACCCAGTACTTC.

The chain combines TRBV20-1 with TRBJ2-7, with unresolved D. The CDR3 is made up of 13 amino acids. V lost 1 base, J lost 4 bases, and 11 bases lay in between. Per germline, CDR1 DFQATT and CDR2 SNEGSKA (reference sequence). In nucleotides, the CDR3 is TGCAGTGCTAGAGGTCCGTGGCCTTACGAGCAGTACTTC. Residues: CSARGPWPYEQYF.

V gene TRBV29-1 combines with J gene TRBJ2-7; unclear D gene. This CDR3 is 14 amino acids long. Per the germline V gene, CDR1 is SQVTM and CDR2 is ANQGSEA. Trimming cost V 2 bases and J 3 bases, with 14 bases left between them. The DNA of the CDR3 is TGCAGCGTTGAAAAAGGCTTACCCCACTACGAGCAGTACTTC. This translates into CSVEKGLPHYEQYF.

The CDR3 region is CASSLPGQGGKETQYF. The CDR3 DNA is TGTGCCAGCAGCCTTCCGGGACAGGGGGGCAAGGAGACCCAGTACTTC. The chain recombines TRBV7-6 with TRBJ2-5, with 11 bases that match TRBD1. This CDR3 comprises 16 residues. Germline lookup yields CDR1 SGHVS and CDR2 FNYEAQ. The V gene end was trimmed by 5 bases and the J gene end by 5 bases; junction bases not matched to a gene: 10. The complete variable domain, with remaining parts taken from reference TRBV7-6 and TRBJ2-5, reads GAGVSQSPRYKVTKRGQDVALRCDPISGHVSLYWYRQALGQGPEFLTYFNYEAQQDKSGLPNDRFSAERPEGSISTLTIQRTEQRDSAMYRCASSLPGQGGKETQYFGPGTRLLVL.

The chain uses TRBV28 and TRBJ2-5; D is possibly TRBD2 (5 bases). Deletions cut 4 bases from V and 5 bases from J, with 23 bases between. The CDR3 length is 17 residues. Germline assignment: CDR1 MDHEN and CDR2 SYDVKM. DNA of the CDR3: TGTGCCAGCAGTTACCCCCCATTGACAAACGGGGAGGAGACCCAGTACTTC. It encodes CASSYPPLTNGEETQYF. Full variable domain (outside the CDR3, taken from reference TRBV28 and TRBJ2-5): DVKVTQSSRYLVKRTGEKVFLECVQDMDHENMFWYRQDPGLGLRLIYFSYDVKMKEKGDIPEGYSVSREKKERFSLILESASTNQTSMYLCASSYPPLTNGEETQYFGPGTRLLVL.

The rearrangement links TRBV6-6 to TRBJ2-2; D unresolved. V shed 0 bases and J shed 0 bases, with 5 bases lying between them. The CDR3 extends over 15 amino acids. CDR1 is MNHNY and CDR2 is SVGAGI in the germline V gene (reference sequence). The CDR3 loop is CASSYSTPNTGELFF. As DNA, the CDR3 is TGTGCCAGCAGTTACTCGACGCCGAACACCGGGGAGCTGTTTTTT.

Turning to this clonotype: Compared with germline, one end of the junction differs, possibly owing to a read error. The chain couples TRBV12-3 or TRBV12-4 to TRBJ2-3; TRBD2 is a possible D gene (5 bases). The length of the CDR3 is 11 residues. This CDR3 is CGTVGADTQYF. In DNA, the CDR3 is TGTGGCACTGTGGGAGCAGACACGCAGTATTTT.

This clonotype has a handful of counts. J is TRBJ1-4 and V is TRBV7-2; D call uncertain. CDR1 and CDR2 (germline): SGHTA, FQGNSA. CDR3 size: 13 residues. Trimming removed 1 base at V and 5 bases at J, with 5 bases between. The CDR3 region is CASSLVSNEKLFF. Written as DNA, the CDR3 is TGTGCCAGCAGCTTAGTGTCGAATGAAAAACTGTTTTTT.

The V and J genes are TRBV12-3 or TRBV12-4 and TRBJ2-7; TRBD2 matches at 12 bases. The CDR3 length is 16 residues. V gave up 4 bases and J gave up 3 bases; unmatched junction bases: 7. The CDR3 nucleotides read TGTGCCAGCAGTTCTCAGGCGACTAGCGGGAGCTACGAGCAGTACTTC. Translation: CASSSQATSGSYEQYF.

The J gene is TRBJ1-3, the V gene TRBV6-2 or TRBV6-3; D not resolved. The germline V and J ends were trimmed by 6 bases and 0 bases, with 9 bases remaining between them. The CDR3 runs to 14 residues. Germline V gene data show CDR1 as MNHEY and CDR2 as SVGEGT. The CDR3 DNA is TGTGCCAGCAGAGGAGGGCTCTCTGGAAACACCATATATTTT. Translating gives CASRGGLSGNTIYF.

CDR3 nucleotides: TGTGCCAGCAGTTTGTCGGGACCCCTCACAGATACGCAGTATTTT. Its translation is CASSLSGPLTDTQYF. The chain has TRBV28 and TRBJ2-3; the D gene could be TRBD1 or TRBD2 (5 bases each). The germline V gene encodes CDR1 MDHEN and CDR2 SYDVKM. This CDR3 has 15 residues. V lost 3 bases, J lost 2 bases, and 12 bases lay in between.

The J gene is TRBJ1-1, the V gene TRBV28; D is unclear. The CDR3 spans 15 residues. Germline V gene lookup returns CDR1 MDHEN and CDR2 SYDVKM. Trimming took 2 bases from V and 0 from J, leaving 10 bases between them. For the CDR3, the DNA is TGTGCCAGCAGTTTAGGTGGGGAGGTGAACACTGAAGCTTTCTTT. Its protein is CASSLGGEVNTEAFF.

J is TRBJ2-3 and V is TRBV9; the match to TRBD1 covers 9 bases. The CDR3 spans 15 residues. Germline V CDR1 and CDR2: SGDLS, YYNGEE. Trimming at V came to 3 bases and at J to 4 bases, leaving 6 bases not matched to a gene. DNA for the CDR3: TGTGCCAGCAGCGCGGGGACAGGGATATCAGATACGCAGTATTTT. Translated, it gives CASSAGTGISDTQYF.

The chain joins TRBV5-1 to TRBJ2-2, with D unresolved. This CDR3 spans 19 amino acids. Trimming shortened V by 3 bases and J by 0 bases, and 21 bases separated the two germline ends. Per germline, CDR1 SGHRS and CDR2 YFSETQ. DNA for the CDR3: TGCGCCAGCAGCTACGGCGGCCTCGGCGGCTCGACGAACACCGGGGAGCTGTTTTTT. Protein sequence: CASSYGGLGGSTNTGELFF.

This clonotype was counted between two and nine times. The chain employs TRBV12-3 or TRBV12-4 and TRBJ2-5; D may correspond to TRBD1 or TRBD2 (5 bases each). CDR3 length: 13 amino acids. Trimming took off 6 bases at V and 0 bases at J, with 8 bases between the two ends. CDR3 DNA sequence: TGTGCCAGCAGGAGGGACGACCAAGAGACCCAGTACTTC. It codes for CASRRDDQETQYF.

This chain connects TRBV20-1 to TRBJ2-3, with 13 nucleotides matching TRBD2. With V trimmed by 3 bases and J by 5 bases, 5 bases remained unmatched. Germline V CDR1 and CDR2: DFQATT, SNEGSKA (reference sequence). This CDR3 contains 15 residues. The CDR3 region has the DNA TGCAGTGCTAGTCAGACTAGCGGGAGGAAAGATACGCAGTATTTT. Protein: CSASQTSGRKDTQYF.

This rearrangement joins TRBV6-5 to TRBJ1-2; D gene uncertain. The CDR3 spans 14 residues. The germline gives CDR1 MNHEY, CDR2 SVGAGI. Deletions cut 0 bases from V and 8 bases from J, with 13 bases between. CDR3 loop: CASSYSMDSAGYTF. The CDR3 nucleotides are TGTGCCAGCAGTTACTCGATGGACTCCGCCGGCTACACCTTC.

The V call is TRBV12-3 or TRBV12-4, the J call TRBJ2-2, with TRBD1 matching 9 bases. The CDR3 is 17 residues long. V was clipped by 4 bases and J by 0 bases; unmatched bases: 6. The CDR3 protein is CASSSTTGGTNTGELFF. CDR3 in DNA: TGTGCCAGCAGTTCCACCACAGGGGGCACGAACACCGGGGAGCTGTTTTTT.

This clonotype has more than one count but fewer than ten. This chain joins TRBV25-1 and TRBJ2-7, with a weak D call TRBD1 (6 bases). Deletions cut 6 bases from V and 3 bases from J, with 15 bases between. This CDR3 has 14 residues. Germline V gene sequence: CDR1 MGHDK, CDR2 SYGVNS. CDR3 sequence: CASRKGELSYEQYF. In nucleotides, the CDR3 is TGTGCCAGCAGGAAGGGGGAATTAAGCTACGAGCAGTACTTC.

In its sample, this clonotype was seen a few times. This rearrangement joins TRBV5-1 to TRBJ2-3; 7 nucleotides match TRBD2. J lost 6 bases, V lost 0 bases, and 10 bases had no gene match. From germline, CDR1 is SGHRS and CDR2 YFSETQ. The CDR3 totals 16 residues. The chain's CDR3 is CASSLDPSGASDTQYF. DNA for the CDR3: TGCGCCAGCAGCTTGGATCCCAGCGGGGCTTCTGATACGCAGTATTTT.

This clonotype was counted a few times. CDR3 amino acids: CASSFGRDALSPLHF. The CDR3 DNA reads TGTGCCAGCAGTTTCGGCAGGGACGCCCTTTCACCCCTCCACTTT. The chain employs TRBV27 and TRBJ1-6, with D perhaps matching TRBD1 (5 bases). Germline V gene sequence: CDR1 MNHEY, CDR2 SMNVEV (reference sequence). Trimming shortened V by 3 bases and J by 9 bases, and 15 bases separated the two germline ends. The CDR3 loop spans 15 amino acids.